Each of the 24 T cell receptor beta chains below was sequenced from the same sample in a study of T cell repertoires in cytomegalovirus infection. TCRdb redid the calling of the reads with MiXCR, one entry per CDR3 protein. This repertoire shows roughly 990,000 distinct CDR3 sequences, roughly 30% found once; its top ten account for about 14%. These receptors' antigens are unknown. The source material was cultured CD8+ T cells from PBMCs, sampled from culture after CMV antigen stimulation. All receptors derive from a human donor in good health (CMV status not recorded). Some clones in this sample may be carry-over from other donors' samples.

This clonotype was seen more than once but under ten times. The rearrangement joins TRBV12-3 or TRBV12-4 to TRBJ2-1; 8 bases line up with TRBD2. The CDR3 covers 15 residues. The ends lost 2 bases at V and 6 bases at J; junction bases unmatched: 6. CDR3 bases: TGTGCCAGCAGTTTATCCGGGGGGGCGGCCAATGAGCAGTTCTTC. Translating it yields CASSLSGGAANEQFF.

This clonotype was seen a few times. A junction boundary mismatches the germline segment, possibly from a read error. The rearrangement uses TRBV2 and TRBJ2-3, with 9 nucleotides matching TRBD2. CDR3 length equals 14 residues. The V gene's germline CDR1 is SNHLY and CDR2 FYNNEI. CDR3 loop: CASILAGRTDTQYF. In DNA form, the CDR3 reads TGTGCTAGCATACTAGCGGGCCGCACAGATACGCAGTATTTT.

This rearrangement joins TRBV12-3 or TRBV12-4 to TRBJ1-5; a weak D match, TRBD1 (6 bases). Trimming took 5 bases from V and 4 from J, leaving 12 bases between them. The CDR3 extends over 14 amino acids. CDR3: CASSVTGVNQPQHF. The CDR3 coding sequence is TGTGCCAGCAGTGTGACAGGAGTTAATCAGCCCCAGCATTTT.

This rearrangement joins TRBV10-3 to TRBJ2-1; 10 positions agree with TRBD1. Germline lookup yields CDR1 ENHRY and CDR2 SYGVKD. Trimming removed 5 bases from V and 8 bases from J; junction bases left unmatched: 12. The CDR3 covers 16 residues. In DNA form, the CDR3 reads TGTGCCATCAGTAACCCTCCGGGACAGGGGAACCATGAGCAGTTCTTC. This sequence encodes CAISNPPGQGNHEQFF.

The chain uses TRBV27 and TRBJ1-5; no firm D call. V lost 7 bases and J lost 7, with 11 bases in between. Germline CDR1 reads MNHEY; CDR2 reads SMNVEV (reference sequence). The CDR3 loop spans 12 amino acids. Written as DNA, the CDR3 is TGTGCCAGCAAATCGGGAGGGCAGCCCCAGCATTTT. Its translation: CASKSGGQPQHF.

The V call is TRBV6-6, the J call TRBJ2-5, with 12 bases fitting TRBD2. Germline-derived CDR1 and CDR2 are MNHNY and SVGAGI (reference sequence). V dropped 5 bases and J dropped 3; count of bases not matched to a gene: 7. This CDR3 spans 16 amino acids. CDR3 loop: CASSTLAGGKKETQYF. DNA for the CDR3: TGTGCCAGCAGTACACTAGCGGGGGGAAAAAAAGAGACCCAGTACTTC.

This clonotype was found a few times. The V and J genes are TRBV27 and TRBJ1-5, with 10 bases matching TRBD1. V was clipped by 6 bases and J by 6 bases; unmatched bases: 5. CDR3 length equals 14 residues. CDR1 and CDR2 from the germline V gene are MNHEY and SMNVEV (reference sequence). The CDR3 nucleotides read TGTGCCAGCAGAGGGGGACAGGGGTCTCAGCCCCAGCATTTT. Translating it yields CASRGGQGSQPQHF.

V is TRBV27 and J is TRBJ1-5; a possible D gene is TRBD1 (6 bases). V shed 6 bases and J shed 1 base, with 13 bases lying between them. Per germline, CDR1 MNHEY and CDR2 SMNVEV (reference sequence). This CDR3 contains 15 residues. The CDR3 sequence is CASRRGGLSNQPQHF. The CDR3 DNA reads as TGTGCCAGCAGACGGGGGGGGCTGAGCAATCAGCCCCAGCATTTT.

The table lists this clonotype with a few counts. In DNA, the CDR3 is TGTGCCAGCAGTTTATCAGGACAGGGGATCAATCAGCCCCAGCATTTT. Amino acids: CASSLSGQGINQPQHF. This chain joins TRBV27 and TRBJ1-5, with 9 bases aligning to TRBD1. This CDR3 region has 16 residues. From germline, CDR1 is MNHEY and CDR2 SMNVEV (reference sequence). V lost 0 bases, J lost 3 bases, and 3 bases stayed unmatched.

This chain joins TRBV7-2 and TRBJ1-4; 8 nucleotides align to TRBD1. Germline CDR1 reads SGHTA; CDR2 reads FQGNSA. Trimming cost V 5 bases and J 8 bases; bases outside gene matches: 10. The CDR3 runs 15 residues. CDR3 coding DNA: TGTGCCAGCAGCACCAGCAGGGGGCGAAGGGAAAAACTGTTTTTT. Translating gives CASSTSRGRREKLFF.

The chain is built from TRBV20-1 and TRBJ1-1; no reliable D call. From germline, CDR1 is DFQATT and CDR2 SNEGSKA (reference sequence). Deletions cut 0 bases from V and 5 bases from J, with 19 bases between. The CDR3 runs to 16 residues. CDR3 in amino acids: CSARDRRQAVGTEAFF. For the CDR3, the DNA is TGCAGTGCTAGAGACCGTCGGCAGGCAGTGGGGACTGAAGCTTTCTTT.

The chain is built from TRBV19 and TRBJ1-2; tentatively, D is TRBD1 (5 bases). The CDR3 runs to 13 residues. V was pared by 5 bases and J by 10 bases, with 17 bases between. Germline V CDR1 and CDR2: LNHDA, SQIVND (reference sequence). The CDR3 DNA follows: TGTGCCAGTAGTCCCGGGACGGCTAGTGACTACACCTTC. It yields the protein CASSPGTASDYTF.

This clonotype was observed a few times. The V gene is TRBV5-1, the J gene TRBJ2-5; unclear D gene. The CDR3 length is 16 residues. Between the trimmed V and J ends, which lost 0 bases and 0 bases, there was a span of 12 bases. From germline, CDR1 is SGHRS and CDR2 YFSETQ. CDR3 sequence (DNA): TGCGCCAGCAGCTTGGGAACGGGTAGGGACCAAGAGACCCAGTACTTC. Amino acids: CASSLGTGRDQETQYF.

There are a few counts of this clonotype. The rearrangement joins TRBV10-3 to TRBJ2-7; 8 bases match TRBD1. CDR1 is ENHRY, CDR2 SYGVKD, per germline. The length of the CDR3 is 14 residues. The junction had 5 bases not matched to a gene; V was cut back by 2 bases and J by 5 bases. CDR3 sequence reads: CAISEGQGLNEQYV. CDR3 DNA sequence: TGTGCCATCAGTGAGGGACAGGGTCTCAACGAGCAGTACGTC.

This clonotype was observed a few times. The chain combines TRBV7-9 with TRBJ2-1, with D uncertain. The CDR3 runs to 12 residues. The V end lost 1 base, the J end lost 9 bases, and 7 bases lay between the germline ends. Per the germline V gene, CDR1 is SEHNR and CDR2 is FQNEAQ (reference sequence). This chain's CDR3 is CASSLVITEQFF. CDR3 DNA: TGTGCCAGCAGCTTAGTCATCACTGAGCAGTTCTTC.

This chain connects TRBV2 to TRBJ2-3; D is undetermined. Germline CDR1 reads SNHLY; CDR2 reads FYNNEI. The V gene lost 8 bases and the J gene lost 4 bases, with 10 bases spanning the gap. CDR3 length: 12 amino acids. CDR3 residues: CASAPRADTQYF. The CDR3 DNA sequence: TGTGCCAGCGCCCCTAGGGCAGATACGCAGTATTTT.

This clonotype was detected a few times. The chain employs TRBV7-9 and TRBJ2-1; 7 nucleotides line up with TRBD1. V shed 6 bases and J 0 bases; nucleotides not matched to a gene: 11. The CDR3 contains 17 residues. Germline V gene data show CDR1 as SEHNR and CDR2 as FQNEAQ (reference sequence). The CDR3 here is CASRPLPTGSSYNEQFF. Written as DNA, the CDR3 is TGTGCCAGCAGACCTCTTCCGACAGGGAGCTCCTACAATGAGCAGTTCTTC.

Remarks on this clonotype: A single base separates this from a much larger clone, so it may be a read error. V and J are TRBV19 and TRBJ1-5, with 7 nucleotides matching TRBD1. Trimming cost V 6 bases and J 1 base; bases outside gene matches: 6. Germline V lookup: CDR1 LNHDA, CDR2 SQIVND (reference sequence). The CDR3 contains 15 residues. CDR3 in amino acids: CASRDRIGSNQPQHF. Here the CDR3 DNA reads TGTGCCAGTAGGGACAGGATTGGAAGCAATCAGCCCCAGCATTTT.

This clonotype was seen once. V usage is TRBV7-9 and J usage is TRBJ2-1; TRBD2 agrees at 15 bases. The CDR3 spans 18 residues. Trimming removed 5 bases from V and 10 bases from J; junction bases left unmatched: 15. Germline V lookup: CDR1 SEHNR, CDR2 FQNEAQ (reference sequence). DNA of the CDR3: TGTGCCAGCAGCCTGGGACTAGCGGGGGGATCCCTTTGGCGGGAGCAGTTCTTC. It specifies CASSLGLAGGSLWREQFF.

The rearrangement uses TRBV10-3 and TRBJ2-6; D gene ambiguous. Germline V CDR1 and CDR2: ENHRY, SYGVKD. The V and J ends lost 0 bases and 4 bases respectively, with 19 bases between them. The CDR3 is 19 residues long. This CDR3 reads CAISESIVFDRPGANVLTF. The CDR3 bases are TGTGCCATCAGTGAGTCGATTGTCTTCGACCGTCCGGGGGCCAACGTCCTGACTTTC.

This clonotype was seen many times. The junction and the germline gene differ at one end; a read error may be behind it. The rearrangement joins TRBV7-6 to TRBJ2-3, with D unclear. CDR1 is SGHVS and CDR2 is FNYEAQ in the germline V gene. The CDR3 runs to 14 residues. Here the CDR3 reads CASSPQRGTDTQYF. CDR3 nucleotide sequence: TGTGCTAGCAGCCCGCAAAGGGGCACAGATACGCAGTATTTT.

The V gene is TRBV7-6, the J gene TRBJ1-1; 9 bases map to TRBD1. The length of the CDR3 is 14 residues. Unmatched junction bases numbered 5, after V lost 2 bases and J lost 7 bases. Germline CDR1 reads SGHVS; CDR2 reads FNYEAQ. CDR3 amino acids: CASSLSQGAGEAFF. The DNA for the CDR3 is TGTGCCAGCAGCTTATCACAGGGGGCTGGTGAAGCTTTCTTT.

Only a few counts were recorded for this clonotype. The CDR3 here is CSVIRLAGEETQYF. CDR3 nucleotides: TGCAGTGTTATCCGACTAGCGGGGGAAGAGACCCAGTACTTC. The chain employs TRBV20-1 and TRBJ2-5, with 12 nucleotides matching TRBD2. The CDR3 is made up of 14 amino acids. Germline V gives CDR1 DFQATT, CDR2 SNEGSKA (reference sequence). V lost 7 bases to trimming and J lost 3 bases; unmatched junction nucleotides: 6.

This clonotype was counted ten times or more. The chain combines TRBV19 with TRBJ1-1; D remains ambiguous. The V gene's germline CDR1 is LNHDA and CDR2 SQIVND (reference sequence). This CDR3 is built from 16 residues. Trimming cost V 3 bases and J 1 base, with 15 bases left between them. CDR3 coding DNA: TGTGCCAGTAGTATCGACTCGAACGGGAGGAACACTGAAGCTTTCTTT. Protein product: CASSIDSNGRNTEAFF.